A single T cell receptor beta chain is shown here with its context. A few counts support this clonotype. No antigen is known for it. No base quality information exists; no much larger clone differs at one position. This specimen's time point label, interpreted: patch test 3, about 24 weeks after DPC sensitization. The meaning of the sample's treatment or condition label: therapeutic diphenylcyclopropenone sensitization with weekly scalp DPC. At each patch-test visit, blood was drawn before the patch test was applied. To be eligible, patients had to be aged 18 to 70, diagnosed with alopecia and judged suitable for DPC therapy, while pregnant patients were excluded. Total RNA was extracted from unfractionated whole blood collected in Tempus Blood RNA tubes. The library was built by means of RACE. Sequenced using a NextSeq 500. During library preparation, unique molecular identifiers were attached to individual cDNA molecules so that TCRs could be counted in a quantitative, reproducible way. From each blood RNA sample, both TCR alpha and TCR beta chains were sequenced. The authors' analysis ran thus. A median of around 100,000 TCRs per sample was observed, with a range of about 23,224 to 690,600. V, J and CDR3 annotation of the TCR reads was performed with the Decombinator software suite. For PS versus PT1 abundance plots, all samples were subsampled to the same number of TCRs (28,000). Expanded TCRs were defined as absent before sensitization and observed at least eight times at the 2-week time point. The raw public reads went through TCRdb reprocessing: fastp at Q25, MiXCR clone calling, in-frame beta chains kept. CDR3 protein sequences are deduplicated, and each keeps its most common genes and DNA. TCRdb's processing, not the authors' own work, is the source of the V and J calls. This sample is represented by about 71,000 distinct CDR3 sequences; over 8.5% of them were singletons. The ten largest clones add up to 1.4% of the sample.

V is pared back by 8 bases and J by 1 base, with 11 bases lying between the germline termini. The CDR3 starts with the cysteine, ends with the phenylalanine, and has 13 residues. Here the CDR3 DNA is all that survives: 39 bases in frame from base 1. In the germline V gene, CDR1 corresponds to MNHNS and CDR2 to SASEGT. This entry belongs to a study of human T cells and chemical hapten exposure (dated by TCRdb to the early 2020s). Concerning the study at large: For sensitization, 2% DPC in acetone was applied to a 2 cm by 2 cm area of upper inner arm skin. Throughout the roughly 23-week study period, patients were also given weekly therapeutic DPC doses on the scalp. Patch testing on the upper back used Finn chambers containing 0.01% DPC, with scoring done after 6 days according to International Contact Dermatitis Research Group standards. Alopecia areata with under or over 50% scalp involvement, alopecia totalis and alopecia universalis were represented in the patient cohort, which was mostly female. The libraries were sequenced as a pool, and the TCR yield per sample differed mostly because of small variations in library volumes within the pool. The study tracked peripheral blood TCR repertoire changes in vivo during primary and secondary sensitization to the hapten diphenylcyclopropenone (DPC) in alopecia patients. Blood samples were taken from patients before sensitization (week 0) and then at 2, 6 and about 24 weeks after DPC sensitization. Roughly 30 alopecia patients provided blood for TCR sequencing at one to four time points (pre-sensitization, 2, 6 and 24 weeks). Findings and caveats that apply to the study as a whole: DPC sensitization did not change how many TCRs were above 1 in 1000 frequency, and no evidence was found of alterations in global repertoire structure. Repeated subsampling changed both the strength of the expansion versus patch-test correlation and the threshold at which the correlation became significant. Compared with pre-sensitization or healthy control sets, expanded TCRs formed significantly more large CDR3 similarity clusters, which is consistent with antigen-driven responses. Patch test score was positively correlated with the number of PT1 expanded TCRs, with significance at thresholds 8, 16 and 32 but not at 4. Alopecia, a presumed autoimmune disease, was present in all patients, so the immune response of the patients might differ from that of healthy individuals.

This sequence was found in a woman in her forties or fifties with alopecia areata. Some clones in this sample may be carry-over from other donors' samples. Sequences were derived from whole blood, sampled in connection with sensitization to the hapten diphenylcyclopropenone (DPC). The chain was built from TRBV6-1 and TRBJ1-2; the D gene cannot be resolved reliably. The CDR3 loop reads CASLAALNYGYTF. The nucleotide sequence reads TGTGCCAGCTTAGCGGCACTTAACTATGGCTACACCTTC.